This T cell receptor beta chain was documented in a study of CD8+ T cells in alopecia areata. Points from the study as a whole: More clonal than normal scalp was lesional scalp, particularly alopecia totalis/universalis.

Remarks on this clone: Its antigen is unidentified.

V gave up 2 bases and J gave up 5 bases, with 10 bases separating them. There are 12 residues in the CDR3. The germline V gene has CDR1 GTSNPN and CDR2 SVGIG (reference sequence). TCR sequencing used cDNA made by reverse transcription of extracted RNA. The method was immunoSEQ multiplex PCR; TCRdb's version includes in-frame clones alone and lacks a portion of them. Here the sample spans roughly 120,000 clones, less than 70% being singletons. Sorting of CD4+ and CD8+ T cells was performed on PBMCs. Input material: CD4+ T cells sorted from blood. V and J are TRBV30 and TRBJ2-7; D gene ambiguous. The clonotype comes from a human donor in good health. The CDR3 reads CAWSSGGDEQYF. The CDR3 region has the DNA TGTGCCTGGAGTTCAGGTGGCGACGAGCAGTACTTC.